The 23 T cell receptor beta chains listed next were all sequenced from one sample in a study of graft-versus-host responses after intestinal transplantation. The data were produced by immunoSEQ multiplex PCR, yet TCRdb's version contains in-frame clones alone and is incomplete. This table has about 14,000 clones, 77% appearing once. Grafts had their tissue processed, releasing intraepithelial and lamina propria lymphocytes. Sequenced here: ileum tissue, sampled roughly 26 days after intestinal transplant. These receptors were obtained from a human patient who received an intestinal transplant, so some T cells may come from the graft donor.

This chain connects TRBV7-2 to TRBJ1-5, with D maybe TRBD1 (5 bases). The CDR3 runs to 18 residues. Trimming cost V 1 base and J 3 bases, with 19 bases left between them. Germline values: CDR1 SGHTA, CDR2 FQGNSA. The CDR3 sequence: CASSLELPTVPFNQPQHF. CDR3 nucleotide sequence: TGTGCCAGCAGCTTAGAACTCCCGACAGTTCCCTTCAATCAGCCCCAGCATTTT.

The CDR3 spells CASRTDRVDIQYF. CDR3 DNA: TGTGCCAGCAGAACCGACAGGGTGGACATTCAGTACTTC. This sequence joins TRBV28 and TRBJ2-4; 7 nucleotides align to TRBD1. Germline loops: CDR1 MDHEN, CDR2 SYDVKM. Trimming removed 6 bases from V and 8 bases from J; junction bases left unmatched: 7. This CDR3 contains 13 residues.

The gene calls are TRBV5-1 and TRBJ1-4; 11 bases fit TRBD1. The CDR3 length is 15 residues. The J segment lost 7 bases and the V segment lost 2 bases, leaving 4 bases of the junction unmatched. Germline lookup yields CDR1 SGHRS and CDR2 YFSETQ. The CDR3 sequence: CASSFSGTGGEKLFF. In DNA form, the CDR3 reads TGCGCCAGCAGCTTTTCCGGGACAGGGGGTGAAAAACTGTTTTTT.

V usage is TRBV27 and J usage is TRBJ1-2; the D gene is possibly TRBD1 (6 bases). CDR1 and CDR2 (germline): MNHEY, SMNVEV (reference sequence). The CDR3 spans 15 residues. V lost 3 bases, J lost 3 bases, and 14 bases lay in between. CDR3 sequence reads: CASSLIAGAHYGYTF. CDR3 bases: TGTGCCAGCAGTTTGATAGCGGGGGCGCACTATGGCTACACCTTC.

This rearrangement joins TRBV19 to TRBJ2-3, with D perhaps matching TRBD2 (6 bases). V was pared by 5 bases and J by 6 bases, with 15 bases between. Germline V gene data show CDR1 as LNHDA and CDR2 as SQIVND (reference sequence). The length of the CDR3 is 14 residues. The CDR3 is CASSPGSPRDTQYF. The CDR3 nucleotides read TGTGCCAGTAGTCCCGGGAGTCCCAGGGATACGCAGTATTTT.

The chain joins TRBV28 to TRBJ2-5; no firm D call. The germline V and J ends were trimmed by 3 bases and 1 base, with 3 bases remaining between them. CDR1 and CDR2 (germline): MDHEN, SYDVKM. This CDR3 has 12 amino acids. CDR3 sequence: CASSFRQETQYF. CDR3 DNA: TGTGCCAGCAGTTTTCGCCAAGAGACCCAGTACTTC.

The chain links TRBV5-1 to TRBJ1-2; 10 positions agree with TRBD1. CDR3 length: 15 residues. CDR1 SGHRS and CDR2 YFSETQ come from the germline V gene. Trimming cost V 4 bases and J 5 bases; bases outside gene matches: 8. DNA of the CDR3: TGCGCCAGCAGCCCGGGGACAGGGGAAGGGTATGGCTACACCTTC. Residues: CASSPGTGEGYGYTF.

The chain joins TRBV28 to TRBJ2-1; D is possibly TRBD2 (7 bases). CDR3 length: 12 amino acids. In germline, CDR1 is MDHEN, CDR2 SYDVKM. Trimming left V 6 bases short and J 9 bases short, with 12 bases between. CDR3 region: CASRRGGGEQFF. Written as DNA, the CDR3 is TGTGCCAGCAGGAGGGGGGGCGGTGAGCAGTTCTTC.

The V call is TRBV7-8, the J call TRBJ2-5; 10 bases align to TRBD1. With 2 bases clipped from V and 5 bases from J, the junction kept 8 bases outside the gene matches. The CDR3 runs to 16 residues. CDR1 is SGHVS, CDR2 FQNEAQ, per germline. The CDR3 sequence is CASSLMPGQGSETQYF. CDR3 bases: TGTGCCAGCAGCTTAATGCCGGGACAGGGGTCGGAGACCCAGTACTTC.

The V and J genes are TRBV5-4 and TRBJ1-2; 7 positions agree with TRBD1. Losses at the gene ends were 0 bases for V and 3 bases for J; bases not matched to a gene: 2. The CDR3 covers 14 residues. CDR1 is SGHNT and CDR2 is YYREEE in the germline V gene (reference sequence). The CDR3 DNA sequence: TGTGCCAGCAGCTTGGGACAGGGCGACTATGGCTACACCTTC. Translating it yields CASSLGQGDYGYTF.

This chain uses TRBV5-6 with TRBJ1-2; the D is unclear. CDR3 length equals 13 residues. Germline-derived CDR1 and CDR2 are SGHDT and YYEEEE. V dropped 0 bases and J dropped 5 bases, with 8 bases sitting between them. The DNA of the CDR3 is TGTGCCAGCAGCTTGGGGGCAGAGTATGGCTACACCTTC. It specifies CASSLGAEYGYTF. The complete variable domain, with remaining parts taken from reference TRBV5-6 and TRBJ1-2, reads DAGVTQSPTHLIKTRGQQVTLRCSPKSGHDTVSWYQQALGQGPQFIFQYYEEEERQRGNFPDRFSGHQFPNYSSELNVNALLLGDSALYLCASSLGAEYGYTFGSGTRLTVV.

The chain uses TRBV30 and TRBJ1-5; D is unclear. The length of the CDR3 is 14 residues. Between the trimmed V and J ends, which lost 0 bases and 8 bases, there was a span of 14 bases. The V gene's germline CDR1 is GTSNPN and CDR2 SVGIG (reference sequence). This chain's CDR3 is CAWSVGPAREPQHF. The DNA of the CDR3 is TGTGCCTGGAGTGTAGGGCCCGCGAGGGAGCCCCAGCATTTT.

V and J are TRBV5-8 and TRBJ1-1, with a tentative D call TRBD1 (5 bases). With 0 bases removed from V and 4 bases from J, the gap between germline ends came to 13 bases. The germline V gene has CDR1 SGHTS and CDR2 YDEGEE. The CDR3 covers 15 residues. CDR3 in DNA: TGTGCCAGCAGCTTGGCGAACCGGGGGGTCACTGAAGCTTTCTTT. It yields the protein CASSLANRGVTEAFF.

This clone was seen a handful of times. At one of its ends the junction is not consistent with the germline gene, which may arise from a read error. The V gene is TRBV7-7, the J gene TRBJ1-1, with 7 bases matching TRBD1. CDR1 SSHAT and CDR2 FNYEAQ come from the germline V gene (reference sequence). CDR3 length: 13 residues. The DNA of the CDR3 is TGTGCTAGCAGCTTTGACAGGGACACTGAAGCTTTCTTT. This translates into CASSFDRDTEAFF.

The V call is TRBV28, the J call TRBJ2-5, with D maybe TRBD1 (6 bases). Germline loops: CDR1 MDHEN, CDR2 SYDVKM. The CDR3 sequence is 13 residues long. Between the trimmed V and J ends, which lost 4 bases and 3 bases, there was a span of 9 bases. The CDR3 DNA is TGTGCCAGCAGTTCGAGGACAGAAGAGACCCAGTACTTC. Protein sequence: CASSSRTEETQYF.

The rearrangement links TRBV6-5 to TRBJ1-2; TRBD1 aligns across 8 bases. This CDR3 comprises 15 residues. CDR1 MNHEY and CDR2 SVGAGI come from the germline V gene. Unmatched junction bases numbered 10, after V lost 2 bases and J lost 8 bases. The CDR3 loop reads CASSYGQGALGGYTF. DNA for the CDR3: TGTGCCAGCAGTTACGGCCAGGGGGCTTTGGGAGGCTACACCTTC.

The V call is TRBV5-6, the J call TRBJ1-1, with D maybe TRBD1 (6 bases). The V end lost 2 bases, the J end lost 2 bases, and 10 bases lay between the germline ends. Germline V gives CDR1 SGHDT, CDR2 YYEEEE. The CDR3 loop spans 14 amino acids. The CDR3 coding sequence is TGTGCCAGCAGCTTTTTAGGGGGAAACACTGAAGCTTTCTTT. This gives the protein CASSFLGGNTEAFF.

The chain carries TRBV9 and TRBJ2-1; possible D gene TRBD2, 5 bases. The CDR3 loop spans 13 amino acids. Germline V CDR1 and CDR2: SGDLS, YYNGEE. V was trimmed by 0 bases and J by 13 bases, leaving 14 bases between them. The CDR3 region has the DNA TGTGCCAGCAGCGTAGGGACTTTGATGGAACAGTTCTTC. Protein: CASSVGTLMEQFF. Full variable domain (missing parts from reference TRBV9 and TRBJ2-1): DSGVTQTPKHLITATGQRVTLRCSPRSGDLSVYWYQQSLDQGLQFLIQYYNGEERAKGNILERFSAQQFPDLHSELNLSSLELGDSALYFCASSVGTLMEQFFGPGTRLTVL.

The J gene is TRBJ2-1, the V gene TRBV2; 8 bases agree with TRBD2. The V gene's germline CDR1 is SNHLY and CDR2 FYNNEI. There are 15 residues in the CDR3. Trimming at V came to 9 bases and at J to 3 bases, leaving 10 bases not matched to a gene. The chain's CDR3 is CARTTGGLGYNEQFF. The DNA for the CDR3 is TGTGCCAGGACAACGGGGGGGCTTGGCTACAATGAGCAGTTCTTC.

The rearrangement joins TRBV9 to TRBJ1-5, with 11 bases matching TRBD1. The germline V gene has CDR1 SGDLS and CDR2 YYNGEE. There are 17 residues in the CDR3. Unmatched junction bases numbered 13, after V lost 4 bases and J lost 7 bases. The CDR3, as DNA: TGTGCCAGCAGCAACCGGGACAGGGGGGCCCCCGGACAGCCCCAGCATTTT. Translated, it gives CASSNRDRGAPGQPQHF. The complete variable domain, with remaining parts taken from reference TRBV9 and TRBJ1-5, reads DSGVTQTPKHLITATGQRVTLRCSPRSGDLSVYWYQQSLDQGLQFLIQYYNGEERAKGNILERFSAQQFPDLHSELNLSSLELGDSALYFCASSNRDRGAPGQPQHFGDGTRLSIL.

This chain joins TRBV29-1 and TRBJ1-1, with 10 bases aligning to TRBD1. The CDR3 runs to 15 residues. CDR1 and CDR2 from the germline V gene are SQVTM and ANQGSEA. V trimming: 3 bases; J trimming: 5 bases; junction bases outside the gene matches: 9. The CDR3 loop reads CSVDYLDRGETEAFF. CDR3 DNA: TGCAGCGTTGACTACCTGGACAGGGGGGAAACTGAAGCTTTCTTT.

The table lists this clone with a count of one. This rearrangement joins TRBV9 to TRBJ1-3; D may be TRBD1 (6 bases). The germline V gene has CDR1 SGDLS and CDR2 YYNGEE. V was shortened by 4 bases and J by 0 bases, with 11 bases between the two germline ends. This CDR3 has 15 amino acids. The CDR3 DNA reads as TGTGCCAGCAGCACCGGACAGAACTCTGGAAACACCATATATTTT. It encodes CASSTGQNSGNTIYF.

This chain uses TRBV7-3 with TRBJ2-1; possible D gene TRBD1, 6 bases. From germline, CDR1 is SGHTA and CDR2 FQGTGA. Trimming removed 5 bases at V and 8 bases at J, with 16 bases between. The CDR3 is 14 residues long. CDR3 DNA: TGTGCCAGCAGCATTCAACGGACAGCCGATGAGCAGTTCTTC. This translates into CASSIQRTADEQFF.